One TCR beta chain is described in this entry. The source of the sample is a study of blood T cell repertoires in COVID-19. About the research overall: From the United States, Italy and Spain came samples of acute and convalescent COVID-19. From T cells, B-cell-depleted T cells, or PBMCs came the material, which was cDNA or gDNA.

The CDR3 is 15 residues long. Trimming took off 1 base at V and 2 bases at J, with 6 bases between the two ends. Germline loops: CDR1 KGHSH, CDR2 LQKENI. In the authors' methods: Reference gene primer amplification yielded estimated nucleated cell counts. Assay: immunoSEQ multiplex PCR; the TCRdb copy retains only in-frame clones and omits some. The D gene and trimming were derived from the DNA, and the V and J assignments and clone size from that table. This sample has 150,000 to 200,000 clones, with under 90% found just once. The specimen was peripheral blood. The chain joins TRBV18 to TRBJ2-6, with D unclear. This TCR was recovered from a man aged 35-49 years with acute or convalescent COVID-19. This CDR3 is CASSPLSAGANVLTF. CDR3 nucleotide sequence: TGTGCCAGCTCACCACTGAGCGCTGGGGCCAACGTCCTGACTTTC.